Described below is a single T cell receptor beta chain sequence and its context. The antigen remains undetermined. CDR3 length: 13 residues. Germline V gene data show CDR1 as WSHSY and CDR2 as SAAADI. The junction had 2 bases not matched to a gene; V was cut back by 6 bases and J by 7 bases. The record originates from a study of a mutant IDH1 vaccine in newly diagnosed glioma. Study summary: Treated patients, 62.5% male and roughly 40% female, averaged roughly 43 years of age.

The study, taken as a whole, reports: Seemingly, pseudoprogression had no relation to changes in the top peripheral T cell clonotypes.

Time point specified: week 11, during vaccination. The content of each vaccine dose was 300 ug of mutant IDH1 20-mer peptide, and topical imiquimod accompanied it. The protocol was immunoSEQ multiplex PCR, while the TCRdb copy is restricted to in-frame clones and leaves out a portion. Altogether roughly 57,000 clones are present, over 75% being singletons, with the ten largest covering 1.9%. The starting material was PBMCs, obtained from a glioma patient whose treatment included an IDH1 peptide vaccine. V is TRBV10-2 and J is TRBJ2-1; 11 bases line up with TRBD2. This receptor was taken from a man aged 40-50 years with glioma. This CDR3 reads CASSLAGGNEQFF. CDR3 in DNA: TGCGCCAGCAGCCTAGCGGGGGGTAATGAGCAGTTCTTC.